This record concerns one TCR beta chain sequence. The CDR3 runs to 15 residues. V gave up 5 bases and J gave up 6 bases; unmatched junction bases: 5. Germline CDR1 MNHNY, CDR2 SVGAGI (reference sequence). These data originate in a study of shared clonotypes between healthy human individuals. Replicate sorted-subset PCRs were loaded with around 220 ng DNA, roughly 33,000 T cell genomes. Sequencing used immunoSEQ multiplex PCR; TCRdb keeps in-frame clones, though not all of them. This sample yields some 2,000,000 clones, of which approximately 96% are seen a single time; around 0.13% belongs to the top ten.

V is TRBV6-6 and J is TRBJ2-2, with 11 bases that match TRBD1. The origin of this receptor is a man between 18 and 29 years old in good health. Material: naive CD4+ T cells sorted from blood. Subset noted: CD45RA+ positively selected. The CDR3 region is CASSLGTGGSGELFF. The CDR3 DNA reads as TGTGCCAGCAGTCTCGGGACAGGGGGTTCCGGGGAGCTGTTTTTT.